This TCR beta chain was recovered during a study of CD8 T cells in Susac syndrome. When the RNA was reverse transcribed, random hexamers were used with an input of about 0.5 to 1 ug. Each CDR3 protein is one row after TCRdb ran MiXCR on the immunoSEQ multiplex PCR reads. This table holds some 170,000 distinct CDR3 sequences, roughly 94% found once. To note about this clonotype: The antigen remains unidentified.

Germline CDR1 is MDHEN and CDR2 is SYDVKM. This CDR3 is built from 11 residues. V was trimmed by 2 bases and J by 3 bases, leaving 2 bases between them. The study, taken as a whole, reports: The CD4+ T cell repertoires of Susac syndrome were found to show no clonal expansion.

The rearrangement uses TRBV28 and TRBJ2-7; no firm D call. Sequenced material: CD4+ T cells from PBMCs. The receptor comes from a human donor with Susac syndrome. The CDR3, as DNA: TGTGCCAGCAGTTTACTCTACGAGCAGTACTTC. Translating gives CASSLLYEQYF.